This T cell receptor (beta chain) was identified during a study of human T cells and chemical hapten exposure. Time point indicated: healthy volunteer bleed at 2 weeks. It was from unfractionated whole blood that total RNA was extracted. The CDR3 is made up of 15 amino acids. The germline V and J ends were trimmed by 3 bases and 4 bases, with 12 bases remaining between them. Germline V gene sequence: CDR1 KGHSH, CDR2 LQKENI. This clonotype was seen repeatedly, ten times or more. MiXCR, applied by TCRdb to the RACE reads, yields one record per CDR3 protein. Found here are some 50,000 distinct CDR3 sequences, nearly 4.5% of them singletons; the top ten hold 5.8%.

This chain connects TRBV18 to TRBJ1-4; the D gene is possibly TRBD1 (6 bases). The source of this sequence is a human donor in good health. Some clones in this sample may be carry-over from other donors' samples. Source material: whole blood. This chain's CDR3 is CASSPLGQLNEKLFF. The CDR3 DNA sequence: TGTGCCAGCTCACCTCTCGGACAGCTTAATGAAAAACTGTTTTTT.